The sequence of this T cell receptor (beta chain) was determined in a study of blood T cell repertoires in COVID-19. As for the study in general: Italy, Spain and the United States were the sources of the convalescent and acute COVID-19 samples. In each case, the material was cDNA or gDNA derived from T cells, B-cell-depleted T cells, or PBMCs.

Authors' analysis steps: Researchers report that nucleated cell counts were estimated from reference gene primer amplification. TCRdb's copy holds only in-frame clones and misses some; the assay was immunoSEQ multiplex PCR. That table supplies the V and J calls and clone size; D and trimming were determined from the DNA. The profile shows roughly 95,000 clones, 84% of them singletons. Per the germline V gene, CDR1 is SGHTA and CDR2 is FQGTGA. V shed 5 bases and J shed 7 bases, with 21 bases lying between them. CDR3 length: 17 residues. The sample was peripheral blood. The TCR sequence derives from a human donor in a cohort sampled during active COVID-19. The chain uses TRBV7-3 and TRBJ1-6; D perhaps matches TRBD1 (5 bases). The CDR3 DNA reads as TGTGCCAGCAGCCGCCTTGGCGGACCGGGGGAGAATTCACCCCTCCACTTT. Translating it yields CASSRLGGPGENSPLHF. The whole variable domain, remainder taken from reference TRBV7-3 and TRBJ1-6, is GAGVSQTPSNKVTEKGKYVELRCDPISGHTALYWYRQSLGQGPEFLIYFQGTGAADDSGLPNDRFFAVRPEGSVSTLKIQRTERGDSAVYLCASSRLGGPGENSPLHFGNGTRLTVT.